This TCR beta chain was found in a study of T cells after yellow fever vaccination. Study conclusions and caveats: Once the booster was given, most primary-vaccination clones reappeared, at about 96% for CD4 and more than 85% for CD8.

V was trimmed by 4 bases and J by 3 bases, leaving 13 bases between them. This CDR3 is built from 15 residues. CDR1 MDHEN and CDR2 SYDVKM come from the germline V gene. TCR cDNA, made by 5'RACE template switching, carried an added universal primer site and UMIs. MiXCR was run by TCRdb on the 5' RACE reads, yielding one entry per CDR3 protein. The sample holds some 120,000 distinct CDR3 sequences, roughly 15% seen once. This clonotype was observed many times. Its antigen is not known. The sample was CD8+ T cells sorted from PBMCs, taken 5 days after the yellow fever booster vaccination. The sequence was collected from a man in his late teens or twenties who received the YFV17D yellow fever vaccine. The chain has TRBV28 and TRBJ2-4, with a weak D call TRBD2 (5 bases). CDR3 in DNA: TGTGCCAGCAGTTATTTAGAAGGGAGCAAAAACATTCAGTACTTC. This encodes CASSYLEGSKNIQYF.